One and the same sample provided the 5 T cell receptor beta chains below, sequenced in a study of shared clonotypes between healthy human individuals. Measured with immunoSEQ multiplex PCR; TCRdb has only the in-frame clones, and not every one. The table has more than 150,000 clones, around 63% seen once; the top ten hold 8% to 13%. The sample was memory CD4+ T cells sorted from blood. Subset in this sample: CD45RA-negative fraction. The receptors derive from a man between 25 and 39 years old in good health.

V gene TRBV5-1 combines with J gene TRBJ2-5, with a weak D call TRBD1 (6 bases). In germline, CDR1 is SGHRS, CDR2 YFSETQ. Trimming took 6 bases from V and 2 from J, leaving 17 bases between them. This CDR3 spans 15 amino acids. The CDR3 region is CASNTLRGDQETQYF. The DNA for the CDR3 is TGCGCCAGCAACACCCTCAGGGGCGATCAAGAGACCCAGTACTTC.

V is TRBV5-6 and J is TRBJ1-1; D gene ambiguous. Germline V gives CDR1 SGHDT, CDR2 YYEEEE. Trimming shortened V by 0 bases and J by 7 bases, and 7 bases separated the two germline ends. The CDR3 spans 12 residues. CDR3 DNA sequence: TGTGCCAGCAGCTTGGAGAATTATGAAGCTTTCTTT. Protein product: CASSLENYEAFF.

The rearrangement uses TRBV7-2 and TRBJ2-7, with unresolved D. V lost 0 bases and J 3 bases, leaving 6 bases between the germline ends. The CDR3 is 13 amino acids. Germline-derived CDR1 and CDR2 are SGHTA and FQGNSA. The CDR3 DNA is TGTGCCAGCAGCTTAGCTCCAGGCTACGAGCAGTACTTC. This gives the protein CASSLAPGYEQYF.

The rearrangement links TRBV10-3 to TRBJ2-7; 10 nucleotides line up with TRBD1. This CDR3 comprises 15 residues. After removal of 5 bases from V and 4 bases from J, the junction contained 8 bases not matched to a gene. Germline CDR1 is ENHRY and CDR2 is SYGVKD. The CDR3 DNA sequence: TGTGCCATCAGTCCCGGGACAGGGGTCCGGTACGAGCAGTACTTC. This encodes CAISPGTGVRYEQYF.

Note on this clone: The junction does not match germline at one end; this may be a read error. The sample holds other DNA sequences that translate to the same CDR3. The V and J genes are TRBV6-4 and TRBJ2-3, with D perhaps matching TRBD1 (5 bases). The CDR3 contains 14 residues. The germline CDR1 and CDR2 sequences are MRHNA and SNTAGT. CDR3 coding DNA: TGTGCCAGCAGCCCCGATTGGGGCACAGATACGCAATATTTT. It specifies CASSPDWGTDTQYF.